Sequencing of this T cell receptor (beta chain) was carried out in a study of blood T cell repertoires in COVID-19. Study-level information: Sources were T cells, B-cell-depleted T cells, or PBMCs; the material itself was cDNA or gDNA.

Measured with immunoSEQ multiplex PCR; TCRdb has only the in-frame clones, and not every one. The sample has roughly 32,000 clones; around 93% are singletons. Per germline, CDR1 SGHTA and CDR2 FQGNSA. The V and J ends lost 5 bases and 6 bases respectively, with 14 bases between them. The CDR3 runs to 14 residues. Source material: peripheral blood. This rearrangement joins TRBV7-2 to TRBJ1-5; D is possibly TRBD1 (5 bases). The TCR comes from a human donor with active COVID-19. The donor label of this sample is uncertain. CDR3 nucleotides: TGTGCCAGCAGCCCAGGACCCACAGGTCAGCCCCAGCATTTT. It yields the protein CASSPGPTGQPQHF.